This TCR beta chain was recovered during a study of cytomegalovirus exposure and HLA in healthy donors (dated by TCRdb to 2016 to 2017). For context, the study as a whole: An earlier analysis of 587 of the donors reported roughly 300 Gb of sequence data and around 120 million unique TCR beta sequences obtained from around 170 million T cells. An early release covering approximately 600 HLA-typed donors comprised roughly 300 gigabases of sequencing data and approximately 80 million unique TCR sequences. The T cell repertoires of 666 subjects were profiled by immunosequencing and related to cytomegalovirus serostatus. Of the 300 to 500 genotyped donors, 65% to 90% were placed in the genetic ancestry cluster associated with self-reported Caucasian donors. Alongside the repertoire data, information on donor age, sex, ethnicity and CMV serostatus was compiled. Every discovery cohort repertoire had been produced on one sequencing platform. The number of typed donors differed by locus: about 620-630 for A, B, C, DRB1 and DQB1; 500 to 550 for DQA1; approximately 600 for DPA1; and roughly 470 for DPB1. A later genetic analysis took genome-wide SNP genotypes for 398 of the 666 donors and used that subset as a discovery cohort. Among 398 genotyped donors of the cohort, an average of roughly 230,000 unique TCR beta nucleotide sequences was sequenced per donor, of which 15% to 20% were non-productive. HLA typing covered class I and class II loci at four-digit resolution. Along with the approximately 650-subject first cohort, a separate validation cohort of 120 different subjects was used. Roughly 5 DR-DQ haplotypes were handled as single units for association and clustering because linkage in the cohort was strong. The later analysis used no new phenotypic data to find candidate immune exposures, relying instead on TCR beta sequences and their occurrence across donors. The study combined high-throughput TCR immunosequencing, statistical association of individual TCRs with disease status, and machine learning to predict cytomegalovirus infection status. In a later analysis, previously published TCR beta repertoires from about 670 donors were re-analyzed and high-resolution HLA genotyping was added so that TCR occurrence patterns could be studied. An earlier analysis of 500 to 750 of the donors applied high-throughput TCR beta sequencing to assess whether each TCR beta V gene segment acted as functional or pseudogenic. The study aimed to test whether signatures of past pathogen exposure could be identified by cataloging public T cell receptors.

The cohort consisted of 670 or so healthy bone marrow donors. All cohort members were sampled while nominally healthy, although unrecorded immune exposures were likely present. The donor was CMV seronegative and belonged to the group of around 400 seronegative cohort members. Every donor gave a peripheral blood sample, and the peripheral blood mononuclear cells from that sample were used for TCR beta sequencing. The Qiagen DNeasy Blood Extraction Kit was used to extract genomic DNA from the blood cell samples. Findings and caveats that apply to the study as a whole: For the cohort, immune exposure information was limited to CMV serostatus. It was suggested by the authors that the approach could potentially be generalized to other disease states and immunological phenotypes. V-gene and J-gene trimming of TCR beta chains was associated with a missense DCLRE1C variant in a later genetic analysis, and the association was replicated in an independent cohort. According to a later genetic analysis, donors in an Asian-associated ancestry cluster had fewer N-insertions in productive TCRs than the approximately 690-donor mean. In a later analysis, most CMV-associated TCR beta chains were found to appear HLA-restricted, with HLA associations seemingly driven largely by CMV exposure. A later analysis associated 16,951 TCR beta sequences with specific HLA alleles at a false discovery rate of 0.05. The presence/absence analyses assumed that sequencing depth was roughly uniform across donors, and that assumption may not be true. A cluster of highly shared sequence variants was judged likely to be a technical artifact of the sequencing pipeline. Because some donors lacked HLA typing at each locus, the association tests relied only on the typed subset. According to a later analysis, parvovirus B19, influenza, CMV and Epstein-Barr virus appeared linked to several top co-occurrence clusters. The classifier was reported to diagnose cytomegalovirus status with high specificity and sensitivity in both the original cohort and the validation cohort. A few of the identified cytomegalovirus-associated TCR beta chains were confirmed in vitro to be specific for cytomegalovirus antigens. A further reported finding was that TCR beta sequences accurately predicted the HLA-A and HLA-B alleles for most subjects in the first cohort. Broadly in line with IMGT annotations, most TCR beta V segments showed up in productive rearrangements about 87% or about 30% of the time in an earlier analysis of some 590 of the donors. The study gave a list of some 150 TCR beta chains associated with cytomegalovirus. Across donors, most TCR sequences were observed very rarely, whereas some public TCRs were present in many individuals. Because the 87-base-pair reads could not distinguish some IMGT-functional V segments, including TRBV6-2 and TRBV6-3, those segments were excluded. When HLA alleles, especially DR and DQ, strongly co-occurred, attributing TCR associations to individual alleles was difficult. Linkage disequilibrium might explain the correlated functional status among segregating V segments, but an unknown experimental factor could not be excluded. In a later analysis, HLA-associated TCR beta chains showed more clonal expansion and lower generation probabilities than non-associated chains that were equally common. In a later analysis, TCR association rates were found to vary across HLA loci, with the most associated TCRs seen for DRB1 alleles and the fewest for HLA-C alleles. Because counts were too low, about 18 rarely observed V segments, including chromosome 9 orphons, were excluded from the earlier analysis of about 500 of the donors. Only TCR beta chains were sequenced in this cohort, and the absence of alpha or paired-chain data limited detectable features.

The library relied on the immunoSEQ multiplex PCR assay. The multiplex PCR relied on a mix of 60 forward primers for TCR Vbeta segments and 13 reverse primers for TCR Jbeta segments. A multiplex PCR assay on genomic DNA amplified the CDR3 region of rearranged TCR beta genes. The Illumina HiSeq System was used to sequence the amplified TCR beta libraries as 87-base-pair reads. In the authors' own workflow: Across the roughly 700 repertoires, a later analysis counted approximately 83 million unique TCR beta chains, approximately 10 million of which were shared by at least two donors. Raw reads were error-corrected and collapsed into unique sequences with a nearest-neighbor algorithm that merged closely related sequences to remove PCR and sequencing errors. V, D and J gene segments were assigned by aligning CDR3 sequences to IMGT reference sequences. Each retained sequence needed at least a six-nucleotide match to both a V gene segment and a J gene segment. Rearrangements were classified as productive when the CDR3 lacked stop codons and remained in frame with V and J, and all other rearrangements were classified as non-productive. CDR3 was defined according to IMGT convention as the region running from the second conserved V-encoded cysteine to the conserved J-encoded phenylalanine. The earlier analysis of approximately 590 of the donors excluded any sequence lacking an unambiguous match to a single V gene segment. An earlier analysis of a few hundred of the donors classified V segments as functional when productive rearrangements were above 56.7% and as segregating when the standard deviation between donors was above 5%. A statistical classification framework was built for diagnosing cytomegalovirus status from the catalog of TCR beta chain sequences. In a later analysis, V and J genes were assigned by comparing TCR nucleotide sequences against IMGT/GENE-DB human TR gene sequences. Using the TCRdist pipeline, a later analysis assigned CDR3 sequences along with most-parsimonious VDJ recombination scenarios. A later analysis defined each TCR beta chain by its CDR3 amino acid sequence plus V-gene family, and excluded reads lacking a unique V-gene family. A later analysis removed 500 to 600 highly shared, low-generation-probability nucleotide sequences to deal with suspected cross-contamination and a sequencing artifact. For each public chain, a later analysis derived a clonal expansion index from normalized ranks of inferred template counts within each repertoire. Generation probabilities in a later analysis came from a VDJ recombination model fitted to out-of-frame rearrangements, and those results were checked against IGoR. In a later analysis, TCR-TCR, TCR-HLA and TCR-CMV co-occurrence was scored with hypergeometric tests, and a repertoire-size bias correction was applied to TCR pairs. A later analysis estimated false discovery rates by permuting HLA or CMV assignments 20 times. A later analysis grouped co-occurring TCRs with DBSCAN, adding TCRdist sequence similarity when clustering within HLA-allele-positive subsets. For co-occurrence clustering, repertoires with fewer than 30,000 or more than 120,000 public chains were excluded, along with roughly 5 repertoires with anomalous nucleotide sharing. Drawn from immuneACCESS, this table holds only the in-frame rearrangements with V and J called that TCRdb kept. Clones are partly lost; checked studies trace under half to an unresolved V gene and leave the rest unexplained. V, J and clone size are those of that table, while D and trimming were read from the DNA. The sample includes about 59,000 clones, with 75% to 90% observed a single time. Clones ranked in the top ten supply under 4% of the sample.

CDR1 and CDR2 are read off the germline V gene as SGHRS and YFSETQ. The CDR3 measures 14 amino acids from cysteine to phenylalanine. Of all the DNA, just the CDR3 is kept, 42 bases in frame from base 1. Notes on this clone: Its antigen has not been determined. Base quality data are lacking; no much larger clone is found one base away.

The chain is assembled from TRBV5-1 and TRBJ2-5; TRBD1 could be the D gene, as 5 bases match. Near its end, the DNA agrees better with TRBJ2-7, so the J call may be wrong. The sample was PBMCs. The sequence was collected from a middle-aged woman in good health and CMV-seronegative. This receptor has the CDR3 CASSAQDASYEQYF. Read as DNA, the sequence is TGCGCCAGCAGCGCACAGGACGCCTCCTACGAGCAGTACTTC.